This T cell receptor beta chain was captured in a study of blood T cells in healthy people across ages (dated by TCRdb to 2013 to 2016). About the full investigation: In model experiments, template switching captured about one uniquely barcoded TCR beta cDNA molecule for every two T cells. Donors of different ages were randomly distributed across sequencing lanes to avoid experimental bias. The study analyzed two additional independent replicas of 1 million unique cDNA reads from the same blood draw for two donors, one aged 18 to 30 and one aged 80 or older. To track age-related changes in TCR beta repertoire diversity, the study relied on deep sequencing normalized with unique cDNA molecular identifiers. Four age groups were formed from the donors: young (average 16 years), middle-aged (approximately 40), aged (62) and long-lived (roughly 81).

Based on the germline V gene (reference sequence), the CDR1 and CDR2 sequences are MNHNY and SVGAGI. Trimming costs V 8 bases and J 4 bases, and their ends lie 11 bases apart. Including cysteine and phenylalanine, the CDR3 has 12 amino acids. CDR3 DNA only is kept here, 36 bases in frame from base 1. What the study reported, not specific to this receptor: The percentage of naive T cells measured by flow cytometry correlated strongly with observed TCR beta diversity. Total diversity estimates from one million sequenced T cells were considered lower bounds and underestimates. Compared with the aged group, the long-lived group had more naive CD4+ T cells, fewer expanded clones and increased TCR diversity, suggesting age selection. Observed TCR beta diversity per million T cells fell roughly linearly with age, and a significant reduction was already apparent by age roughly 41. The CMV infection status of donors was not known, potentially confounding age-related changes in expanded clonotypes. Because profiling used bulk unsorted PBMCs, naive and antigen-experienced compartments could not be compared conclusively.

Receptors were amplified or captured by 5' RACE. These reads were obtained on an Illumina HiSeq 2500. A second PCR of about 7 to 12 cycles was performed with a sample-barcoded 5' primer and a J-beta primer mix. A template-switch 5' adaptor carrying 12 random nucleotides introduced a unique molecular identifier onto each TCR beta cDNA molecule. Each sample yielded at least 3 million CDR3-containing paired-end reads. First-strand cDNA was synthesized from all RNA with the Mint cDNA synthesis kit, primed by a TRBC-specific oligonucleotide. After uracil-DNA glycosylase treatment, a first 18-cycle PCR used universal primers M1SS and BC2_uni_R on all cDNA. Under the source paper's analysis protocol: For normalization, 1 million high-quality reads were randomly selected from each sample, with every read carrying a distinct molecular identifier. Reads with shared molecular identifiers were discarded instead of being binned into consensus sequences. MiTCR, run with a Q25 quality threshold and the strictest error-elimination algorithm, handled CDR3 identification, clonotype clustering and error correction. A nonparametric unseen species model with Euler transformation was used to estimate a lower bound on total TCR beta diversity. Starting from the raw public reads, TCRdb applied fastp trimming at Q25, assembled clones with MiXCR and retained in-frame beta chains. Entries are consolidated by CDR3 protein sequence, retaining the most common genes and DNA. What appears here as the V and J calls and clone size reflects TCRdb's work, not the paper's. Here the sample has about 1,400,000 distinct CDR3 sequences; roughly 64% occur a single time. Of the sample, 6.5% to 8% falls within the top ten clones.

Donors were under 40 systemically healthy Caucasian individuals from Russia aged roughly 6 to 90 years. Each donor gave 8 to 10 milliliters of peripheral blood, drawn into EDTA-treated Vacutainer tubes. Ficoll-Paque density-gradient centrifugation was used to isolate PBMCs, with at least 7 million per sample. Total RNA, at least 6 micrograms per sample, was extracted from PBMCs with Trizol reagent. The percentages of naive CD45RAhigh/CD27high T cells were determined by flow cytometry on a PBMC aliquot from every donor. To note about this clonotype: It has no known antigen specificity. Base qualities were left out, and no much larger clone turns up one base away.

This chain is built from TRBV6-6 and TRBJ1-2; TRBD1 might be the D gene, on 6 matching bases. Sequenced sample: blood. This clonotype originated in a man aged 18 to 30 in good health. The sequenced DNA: TGTGCCAGCCACGGACAGACCTATGGCTACACCTTC. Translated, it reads CASHGQTYGYTF.